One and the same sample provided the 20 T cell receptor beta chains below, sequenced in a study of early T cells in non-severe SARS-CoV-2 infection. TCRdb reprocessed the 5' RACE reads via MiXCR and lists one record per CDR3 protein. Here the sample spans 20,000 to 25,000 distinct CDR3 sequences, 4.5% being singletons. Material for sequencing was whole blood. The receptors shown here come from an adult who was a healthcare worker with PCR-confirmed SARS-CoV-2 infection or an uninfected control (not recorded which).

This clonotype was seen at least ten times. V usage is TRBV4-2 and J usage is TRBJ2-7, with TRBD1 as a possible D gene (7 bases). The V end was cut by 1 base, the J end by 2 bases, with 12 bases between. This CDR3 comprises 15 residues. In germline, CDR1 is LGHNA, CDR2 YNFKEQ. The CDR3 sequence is CASSQGRGQAYEQYF. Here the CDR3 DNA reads TGTGCCAGCAGCCAAGGGAGGGGGCAGGCCTACGAGCAGTACTTC.

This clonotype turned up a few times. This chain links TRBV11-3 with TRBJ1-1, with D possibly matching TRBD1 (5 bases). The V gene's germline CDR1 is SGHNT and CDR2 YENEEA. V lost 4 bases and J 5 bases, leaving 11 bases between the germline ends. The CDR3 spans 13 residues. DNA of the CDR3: TGTGCCAGCAGCTCCAACGGGGGGACTGAAGCTTTCTTT. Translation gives CASSSNGGTEAFF.

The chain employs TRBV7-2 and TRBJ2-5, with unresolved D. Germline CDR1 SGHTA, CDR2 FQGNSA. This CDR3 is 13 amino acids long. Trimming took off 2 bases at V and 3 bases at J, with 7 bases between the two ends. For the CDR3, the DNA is TGTGCCAGCAGCTTAAGGACGGAAGAGACCCAGTACTTC. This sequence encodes CASSLRTEETQYF.

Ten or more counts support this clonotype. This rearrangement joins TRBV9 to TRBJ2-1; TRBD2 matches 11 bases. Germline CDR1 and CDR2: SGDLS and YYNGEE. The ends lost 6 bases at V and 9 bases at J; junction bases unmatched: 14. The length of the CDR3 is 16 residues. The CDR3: CASTSHGTSGRAEQFF. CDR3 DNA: TGTGCCAGCACCTCCCATGGAACTAGCGGGAGAGCTGAGCAGTTCTTC. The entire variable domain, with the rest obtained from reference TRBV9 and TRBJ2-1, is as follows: DSGVTQTPKHLITATGQRVTLRCSPRSGDLSVYWYQQSLDQGLQFLIQYYNGEERAKGNILERFSAQQFPDLHSELNLSSLELGDSALYFCASTSHGTSGRAEQFFGPGTRLTVL.

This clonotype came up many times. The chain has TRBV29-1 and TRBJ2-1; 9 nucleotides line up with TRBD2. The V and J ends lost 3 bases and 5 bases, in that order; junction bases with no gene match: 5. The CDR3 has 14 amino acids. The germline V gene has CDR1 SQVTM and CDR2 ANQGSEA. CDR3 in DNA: TGCAGCGTTGATAGGCGGGAGGGGAACAATGAGCAGTTCTTC. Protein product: CSVDRREGNNEQFF.

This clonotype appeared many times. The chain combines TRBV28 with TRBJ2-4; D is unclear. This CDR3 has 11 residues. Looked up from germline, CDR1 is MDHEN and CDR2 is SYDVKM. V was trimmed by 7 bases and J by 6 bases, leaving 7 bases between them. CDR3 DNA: TGTGCCAGCACCTCTTCAAACATTCAGTACTTC. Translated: CASTSSNIQYF.

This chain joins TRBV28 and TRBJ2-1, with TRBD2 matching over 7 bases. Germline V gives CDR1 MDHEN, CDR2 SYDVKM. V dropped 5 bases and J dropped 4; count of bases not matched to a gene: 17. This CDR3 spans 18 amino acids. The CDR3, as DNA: TGTGCCAGCAGTCCGATGGATCTCGGAGCGGGGCCTTACAATGAGCAGTTCTTC. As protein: CASSPMDLGAGPYNEQFF.

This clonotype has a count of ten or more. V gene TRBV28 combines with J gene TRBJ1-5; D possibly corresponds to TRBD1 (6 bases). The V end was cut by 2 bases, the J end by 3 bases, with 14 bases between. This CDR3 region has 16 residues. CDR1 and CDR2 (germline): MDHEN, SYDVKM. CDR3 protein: CASSLVRGALNQPQHF. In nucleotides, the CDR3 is TGTGCCAGCAGTTTAGTACGGGGGGCTCTCAATCAGCCCCAGCATTTT.

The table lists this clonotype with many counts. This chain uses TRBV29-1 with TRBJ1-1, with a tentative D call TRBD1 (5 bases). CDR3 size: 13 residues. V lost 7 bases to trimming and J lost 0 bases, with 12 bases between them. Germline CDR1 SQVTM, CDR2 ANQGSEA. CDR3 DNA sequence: TGCAGCGCGGCGACAGAAATGAACACTGAAGCTTTCTTT. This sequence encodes CSAATEMNTEAFF.

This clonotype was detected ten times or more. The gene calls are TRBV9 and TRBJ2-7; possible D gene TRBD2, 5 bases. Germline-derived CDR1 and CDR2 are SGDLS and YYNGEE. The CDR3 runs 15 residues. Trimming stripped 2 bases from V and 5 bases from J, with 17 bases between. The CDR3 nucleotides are TGTGCCAGCAGCGTTAGCCTAGCCGGTATCGACGAGCAGTACTTC. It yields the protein CASSVSLAGIDEQYF.

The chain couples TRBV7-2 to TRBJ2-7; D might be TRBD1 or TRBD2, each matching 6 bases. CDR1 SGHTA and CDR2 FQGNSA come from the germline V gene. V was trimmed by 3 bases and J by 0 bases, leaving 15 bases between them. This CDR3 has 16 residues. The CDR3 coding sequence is TGTGCCAGCAGCTTTAGGCCGGGGGCAGACTCCTACGAGCAGTACTTC. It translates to CASSFRPGADSYEQYF.

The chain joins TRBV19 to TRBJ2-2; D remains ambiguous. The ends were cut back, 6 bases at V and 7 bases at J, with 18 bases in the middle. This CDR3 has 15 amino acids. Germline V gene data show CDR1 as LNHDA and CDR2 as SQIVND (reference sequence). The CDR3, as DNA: TGTGCCAGTAGCTTGCATGAGCAGACCCTCGGGGAGCTGTTTTTT. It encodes CASSLHEQTLGELFF.

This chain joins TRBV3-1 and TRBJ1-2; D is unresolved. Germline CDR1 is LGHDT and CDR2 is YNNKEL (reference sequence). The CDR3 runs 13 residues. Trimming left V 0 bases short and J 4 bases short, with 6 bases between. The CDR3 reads CASSQDELYGYTF. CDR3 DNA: TGTGCCAGCAGCCAAGATGAACTCTATGGCTACACCTTC.

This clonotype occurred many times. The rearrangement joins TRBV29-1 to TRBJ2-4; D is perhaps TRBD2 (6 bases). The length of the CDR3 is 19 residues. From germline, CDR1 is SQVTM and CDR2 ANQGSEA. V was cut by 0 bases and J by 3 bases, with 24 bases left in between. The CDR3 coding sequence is TGCAGCGTTGAAGATGGCCCCGTTAGCGGACATCGCATCAAAAACATTCAGTACTTC. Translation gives CSVEDGPVSGHRIKNIQYF.

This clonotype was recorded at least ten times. CDR3 in amino acids: CASSAGTGVYEQYF. The CDR3 coding sequence is TGTGCCAGCAGTGCCGGGACAGGGGTTTACGAGCAGTACTTC. This chain links TRBV28 with TRBJ2-7, with TRBD1 identical over 10 bases. The germline CDR1 and CDR2 sequences are MDHEN and SYDVKM. The V gene end was trimmed by 5 bases and the J gene end by 4 bases; junction bases not matched to a gene: 5. The CDR3 loop spans 14 amino acids.

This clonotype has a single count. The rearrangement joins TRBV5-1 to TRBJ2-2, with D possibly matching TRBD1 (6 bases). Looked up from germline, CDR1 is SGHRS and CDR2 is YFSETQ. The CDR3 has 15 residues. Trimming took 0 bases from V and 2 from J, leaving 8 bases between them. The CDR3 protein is CASSLADRNTGELFF. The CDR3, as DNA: TGCGCCAGCAGCTTGGCGGACAGAAACACCGGGGAGCTGTTTTTT. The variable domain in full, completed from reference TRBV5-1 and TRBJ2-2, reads KAGVTQTPRYLIKTRGQQVTLSCSPISGHRSVSWYQQTPGQGLQFLFEYFSETQRNKGNFPGRFSGRQFSNSRSEMNVSTLELGDSALYLCASSLADRNTGELFFGEGSRLTVL.

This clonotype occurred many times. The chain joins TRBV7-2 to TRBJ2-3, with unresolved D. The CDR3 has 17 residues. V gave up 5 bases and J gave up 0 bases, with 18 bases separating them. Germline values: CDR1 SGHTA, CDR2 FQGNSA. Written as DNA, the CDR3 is TGTGCCAGCAGCGGCAAAATATCCTGGCGGAGCACAGATACGCAGTATTTT. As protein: CASSGKISWRSTDTQYF.

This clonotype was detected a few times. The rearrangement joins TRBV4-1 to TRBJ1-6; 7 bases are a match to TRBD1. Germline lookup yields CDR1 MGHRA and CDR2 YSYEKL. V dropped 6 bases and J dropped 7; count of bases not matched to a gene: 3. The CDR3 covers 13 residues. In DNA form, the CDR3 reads TGCGCCAGCAGTCGGACAGGCAATTCACCCCTCCACTTT. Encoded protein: CASSRTGNSPLHF.

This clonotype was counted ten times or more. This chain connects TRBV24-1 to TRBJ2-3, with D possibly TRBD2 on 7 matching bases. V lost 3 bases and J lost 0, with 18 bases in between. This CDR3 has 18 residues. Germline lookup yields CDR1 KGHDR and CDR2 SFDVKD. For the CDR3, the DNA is TGTGCCACCAGTGATCCTACCGGGGGCGGGAGAAGCACAGATACGCAGTATTTT. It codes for CATSDPTGGGRSTDTQYF.

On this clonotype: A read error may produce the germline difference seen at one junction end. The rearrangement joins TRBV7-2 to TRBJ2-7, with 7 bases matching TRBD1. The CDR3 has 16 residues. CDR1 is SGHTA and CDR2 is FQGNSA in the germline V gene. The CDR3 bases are TGTGCCAGCAGCCTAGCCGACAGGGCGGGCTCCTACGAGCAGTACTTC. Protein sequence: CASSLADRAGSYEQYF.